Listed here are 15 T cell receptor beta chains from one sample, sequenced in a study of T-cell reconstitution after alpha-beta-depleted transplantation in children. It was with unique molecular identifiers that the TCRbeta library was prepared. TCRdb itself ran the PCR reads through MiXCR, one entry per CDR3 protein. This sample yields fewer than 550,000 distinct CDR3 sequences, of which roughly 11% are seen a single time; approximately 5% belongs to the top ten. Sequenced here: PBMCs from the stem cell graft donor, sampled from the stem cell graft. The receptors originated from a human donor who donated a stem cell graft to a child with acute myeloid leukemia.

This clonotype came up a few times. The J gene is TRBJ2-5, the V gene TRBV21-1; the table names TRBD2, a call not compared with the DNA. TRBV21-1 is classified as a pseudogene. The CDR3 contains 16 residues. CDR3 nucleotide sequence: TGTGCCAGCAGCAAATATAGCGGCCGAGGGGGTGGGACCCAGTACTTC. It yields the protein CASSKYSGRGGGTQYF.

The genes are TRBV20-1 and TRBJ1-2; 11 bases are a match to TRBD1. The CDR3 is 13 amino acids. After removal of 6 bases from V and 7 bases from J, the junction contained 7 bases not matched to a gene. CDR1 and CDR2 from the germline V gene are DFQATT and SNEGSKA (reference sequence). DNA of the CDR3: TGCAGTGCATGGACAGGGGGCGCGAGTGGCTACACCTTC. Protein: CSAWTGGASGYTF.

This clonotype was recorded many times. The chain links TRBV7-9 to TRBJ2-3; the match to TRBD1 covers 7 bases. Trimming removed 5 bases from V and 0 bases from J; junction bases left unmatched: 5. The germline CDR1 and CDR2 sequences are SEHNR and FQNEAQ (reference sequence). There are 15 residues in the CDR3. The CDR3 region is CASSPGTASTDTQYF. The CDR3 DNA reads TGTGCCAGCAGCCCCGGGACAGCTAGCACAGATACGCAGTATTTT.

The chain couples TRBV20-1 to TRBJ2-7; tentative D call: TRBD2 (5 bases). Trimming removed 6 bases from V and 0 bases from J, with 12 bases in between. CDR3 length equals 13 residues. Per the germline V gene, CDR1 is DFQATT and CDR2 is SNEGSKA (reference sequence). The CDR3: CSAKAGASYEQYF. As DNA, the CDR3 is TGCAGTGCCAAGGCGGGTGCCTCCTACGAGCAGTACTTC.

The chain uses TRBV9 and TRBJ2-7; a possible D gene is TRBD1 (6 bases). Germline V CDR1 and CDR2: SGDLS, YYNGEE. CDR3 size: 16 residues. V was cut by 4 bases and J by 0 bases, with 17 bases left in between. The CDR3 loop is CASSPPGQGPSYEQYV. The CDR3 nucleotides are TGTGCCAGCAGCCCACCCGGGCAGGGGCCCTCCTACGAGCAGTACGTC.

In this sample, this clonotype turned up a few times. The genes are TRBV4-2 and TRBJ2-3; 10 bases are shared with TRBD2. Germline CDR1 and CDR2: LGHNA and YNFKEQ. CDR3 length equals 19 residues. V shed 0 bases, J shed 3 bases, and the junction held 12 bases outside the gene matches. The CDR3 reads CASSQDVPSGGGGTDTQYF. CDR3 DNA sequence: TGTGCCAGCAGCCAAGATGTTCCTAGCGGGGGAGGTGGAACAGATACGCAGTATTTT.

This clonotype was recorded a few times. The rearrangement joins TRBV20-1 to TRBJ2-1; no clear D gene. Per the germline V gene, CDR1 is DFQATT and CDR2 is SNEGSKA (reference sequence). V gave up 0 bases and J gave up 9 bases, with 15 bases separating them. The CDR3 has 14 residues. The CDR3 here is CSARDLLHSGEQFF. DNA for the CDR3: TGCAGTGCTAGAGATTTGTTGCACTCGGGTGAGCAGTTCTTC.

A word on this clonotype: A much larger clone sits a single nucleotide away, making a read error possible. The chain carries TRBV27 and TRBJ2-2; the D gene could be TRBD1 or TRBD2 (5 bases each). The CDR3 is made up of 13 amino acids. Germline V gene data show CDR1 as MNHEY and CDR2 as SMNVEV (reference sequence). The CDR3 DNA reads TGTGCCAGCAGTCCCTTACAGTTACGGGACCTGTTTTTT. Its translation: CASSPLQLRDLFF.

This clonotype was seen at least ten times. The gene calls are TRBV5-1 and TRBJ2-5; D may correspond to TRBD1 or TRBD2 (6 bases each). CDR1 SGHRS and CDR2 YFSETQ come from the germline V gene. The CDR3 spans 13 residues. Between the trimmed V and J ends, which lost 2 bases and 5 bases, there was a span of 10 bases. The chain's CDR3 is CASSFTGRETQYF. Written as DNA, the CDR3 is TGCGCCAGCAGCTTTACAGGGAGGGAGACCCAGTACTTC.

The CDR3 nucleotides read TGCAGTGCTAGGGCCGGCGGACAGACGAGTAATGAAAAACTGTTTTTT. It is translated as CSARAGGQTSNEKLFF. The V and J genes are TRBV20-1 and TRBJ1-4, with a possible D match to TRBD1 (6 bases). CDR1 is DFQATT and CDR2 is SNEGSKA in the germline V gene (reference sequence). V dropped 3 bases and J dropped 4 bases, with 18 bases sitting between them. This CDR3 contains 16 residues.

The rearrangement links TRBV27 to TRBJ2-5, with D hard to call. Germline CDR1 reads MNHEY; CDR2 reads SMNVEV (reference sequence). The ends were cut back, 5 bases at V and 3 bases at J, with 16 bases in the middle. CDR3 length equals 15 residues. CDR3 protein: CASSIDNWSKETQYF. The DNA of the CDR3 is TGTGCCAGCAGTATTGACAATTGGAGCAAAGAGACCCAGTACTTC.

CDR3 amino acids: CSAKRSGRALTDTQYF. The DNA of the CDR3 is TGCAGTGCAAAAAGAAGCGGGAGGGCCCTCACAGATACGCAGTATTTT. This rearrangement joins TRBV20-1 to TRBJ2-3, with TRBD2 identical over 10 bases. Germline assignment: CDR1 DFQATT and CDR2 SNEGSKA (reference sequence). V lost 6 bases, J lost 2 bases, and 11 bases stayed unmatched. CDR3 length: 16 residues.

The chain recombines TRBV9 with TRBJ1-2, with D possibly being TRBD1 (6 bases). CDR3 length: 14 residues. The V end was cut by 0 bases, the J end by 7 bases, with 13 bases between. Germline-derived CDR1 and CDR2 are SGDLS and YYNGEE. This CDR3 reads CASSVAGAVGGYTF. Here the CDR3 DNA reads TGTGCCAGCAGCGTAGCGGGGGCGGTCGGTGGCTACACCTTC. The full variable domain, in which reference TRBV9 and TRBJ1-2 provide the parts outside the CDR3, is DSGVTQTPKHLITATGQRVTLRCSPRSGDLSVYWYQQSLDQGLQFLIQYYNGEERAKGNILERFSAQQFPDLHSELNLSSLELGDSALYFCASSVAGAVGGYTFGSGTRLTVV.

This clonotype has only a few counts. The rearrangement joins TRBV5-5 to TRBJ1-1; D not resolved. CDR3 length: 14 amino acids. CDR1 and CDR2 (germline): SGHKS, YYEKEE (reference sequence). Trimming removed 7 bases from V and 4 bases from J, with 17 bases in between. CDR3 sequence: CASLSYVGRTEAFF. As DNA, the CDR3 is TGTGCCAGCCTCAGCTATGTCGGGCGCACTGAAGCTTTCTTT.

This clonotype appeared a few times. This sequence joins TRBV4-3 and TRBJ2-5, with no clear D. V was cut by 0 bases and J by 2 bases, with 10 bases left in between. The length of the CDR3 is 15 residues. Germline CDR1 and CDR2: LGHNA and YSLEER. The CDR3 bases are TGCGCCAGCAGCCAAGAAAGGCAGCAACAAGAGACCCAGTACTTC. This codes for CASSQERQQQETQYF.